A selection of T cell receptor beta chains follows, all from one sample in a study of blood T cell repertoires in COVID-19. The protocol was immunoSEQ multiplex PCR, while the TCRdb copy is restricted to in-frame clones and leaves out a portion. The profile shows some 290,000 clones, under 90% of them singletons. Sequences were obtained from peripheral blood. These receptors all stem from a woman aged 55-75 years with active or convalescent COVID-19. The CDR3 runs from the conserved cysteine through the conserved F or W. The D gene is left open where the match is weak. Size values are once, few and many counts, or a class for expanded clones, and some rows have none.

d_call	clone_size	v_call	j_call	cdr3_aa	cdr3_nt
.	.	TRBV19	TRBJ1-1	CATRPLLQGSTEAFF	TGTGCCACACGGCCCTTATTACAGGGATCCACTGAAGCTTTCTTT
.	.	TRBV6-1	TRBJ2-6	CASSGMVPSAGANVLTF	TGTGCCAGCAGTGGTATGGTCCCTTCGGCTGGGGCCAACGTCCTGACTTTC
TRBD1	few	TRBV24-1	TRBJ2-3	CATSDGTGVGTDTQYF	TGTGCCACCAGTGATGGGACAGGGGTTGGCACAGATACGCAGTATTTT
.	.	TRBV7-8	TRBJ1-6	CASSLTGGPSYNSPLHF	TGTGCCAGCAGCTTAACGGGGGGCCCCTCCTATAATTCACCCCTCCACTTT
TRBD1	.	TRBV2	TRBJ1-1	CASSVRTGALNTEAFF	TGTGCCAGCAGTGTTCGGACAGGGGCCCTGAACACTGAAGCTTTCTTT
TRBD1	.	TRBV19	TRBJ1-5	CASKGTGSAFSNQPQHF	TGTGCCAGTAAAGGGACAGGGTCCGCCTTTAGCAATCAGCCCCAGCATTTT
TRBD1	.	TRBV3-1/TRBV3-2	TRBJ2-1	CASSTQQGSSYNEQFF	TGTGCCAGCAGTACCCAACAGGGGAGCTCCTACAATGAGCAGTTCTTC
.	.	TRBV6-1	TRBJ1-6	CASSEPSTPGAPLHF	TGTGCCAGCAGTGAACCTTCTACTCCGGGAGCCCCCCTCCACTTT
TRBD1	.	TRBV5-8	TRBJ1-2	CASSPGQGREAYGYTF	TGTGCCAGCAGCCCGGGACAGGGGAGGGAAGCCTATGGCTACACCTTC
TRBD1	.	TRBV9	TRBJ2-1	CASSVGQGAAYNEQFF	TGTGCCAGCAGCGTAGGACAGGGGGCGGCCTACAATGAGCAGTTCTTC
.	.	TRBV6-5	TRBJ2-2	CASSSQGPGELFF	TGTGCCAGCAGCTCCCAGGGTCCCGGGGAGCTGTTTTTT
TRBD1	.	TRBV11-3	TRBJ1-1	CASSSRTGGNTEAFF	TGTGCCAGCAGCTCCCGGACAGGGGGAAACACTGAAGCTTTCTTT
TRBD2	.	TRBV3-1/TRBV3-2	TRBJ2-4	CASSQVRPRGLAGALSAKNIQYF	TGTGCCAGCAGCCAAGTTCGCCCAAGGGGGCTAGCGGGGGCCCTTTCAGCCAAAAACATTCAGTACTTC
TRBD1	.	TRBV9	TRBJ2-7	CASSVGGTGGYEQYF	TGTGCCAGCAGCGTAGGTGGGACAGGGGGCTACGAGCAGTACTTC
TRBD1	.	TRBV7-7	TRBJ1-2	CASSHGTGGGHGYTF	TGTGCCAGCAGCCACGGGACAGGAGGGGGGCATGGCTACACCTTC
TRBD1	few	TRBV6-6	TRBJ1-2	CASSTPDREWNGYTF	TGTGCCAGCAGTACCCCTGACAGGGAGTGGAATGGCTACACCTTC
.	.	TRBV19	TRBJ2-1	CASSIGNEQFF	TGTGCCAGTAGTATCGGCAATGAGCAGTTCTTC
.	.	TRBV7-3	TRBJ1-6	CASSLRQDGSPLHF	TGTGCCAGCAGCTTAAGACAGGACGGTTCACCCCTCCACTTT
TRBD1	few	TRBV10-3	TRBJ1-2	CAISPLETGLGGYTF	TGTGCCATCAGTCCGTTAGAGACAGGGTTAGGCGGCTACACCTTC
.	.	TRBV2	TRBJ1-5	CASSGVWQGSNQPQHF	TGTGCCAGCAGTGGTGTATGGCAGGGGAGCAATCAGCCCCAGCATTTT
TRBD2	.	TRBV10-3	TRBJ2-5	CAISGGLAIQETQYF	TGTGCCATCAGTGGGGGACTAGCGATCCAAGAGACCCAGTACTTC
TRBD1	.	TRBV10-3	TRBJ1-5	CAISQTGVSNQPQHF	TGTGCCATCAGCCAGACAGGGGTGAGCAATCAGCCCCAGCATTTT
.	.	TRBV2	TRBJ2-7	CASSPTGNPYEQYF	TGTGCCAGTTCCCCCACGGGTAACCCCTACGAGCAGTACTTC
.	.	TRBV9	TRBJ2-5	CASSASGGQETQYF	TGTGCCAGCAGCGCATCAGGGGGGCAAGAGACCCAGTACTTC
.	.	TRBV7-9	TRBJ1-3	CASSFSGVSSGNTIYF	TGTGCCAGCAGCTTCTCCGGGGTTAGCTCTGGAAACACCATATATTTT
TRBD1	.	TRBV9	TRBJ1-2	CASNPQGAGGYTF	TGTGCCAGCAACCCTCAGGGGGCGGGTGGCTACACCTTC
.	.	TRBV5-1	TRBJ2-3	CASSDRDSTSTDTQYF	TGCGCCAGCAGCGACCGGGACTCAACTAGCACAGATACGCAGTATTTT
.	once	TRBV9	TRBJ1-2	CASSPLGGSIYGYTF	TGTGCCAGCAGCCCCCTAGGAGGGTCAATCTATGGCTACACCTTC
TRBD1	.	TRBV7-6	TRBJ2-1	CASSLAGQDYNEQFF	TGTGCCAGCAGCTTAGCGGGACAGGACTACAATGAGCAGTTCTTC
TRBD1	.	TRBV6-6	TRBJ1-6	CASSLDWTGVNSPLHF	TGTGCCAGCAGTTTAGACTGGACAGGGGTGAACTCACCCCTCCACTTT
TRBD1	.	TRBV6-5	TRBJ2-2	CASRDRFGYTGELFF	TGTGCCAGCCGGGACAGGTTTGGGTATACCGGGGAGCTGTTTTTT
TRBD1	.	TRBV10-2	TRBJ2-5	CASSRQGGETQYF	TGCGCCAGCAGTAGACAGGGGGGAGAGACCCAGTACTTC
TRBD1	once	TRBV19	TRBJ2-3	CASSTGQGIDTQYF	TGTGCCAGTAGTACAGGACAGGGGATAGATACGCAGTATTTT
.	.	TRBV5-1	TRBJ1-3	CASSLETRGRGNTIYF	TGCGCCAGCAGCTTAGAGACCAGGGGTCGCGGAAACACCATATATTTT
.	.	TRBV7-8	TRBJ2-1	CASSLAWGEVYNEQFF	TGTGCCAGCAGCTTGGCCTGGGGCGAGGTCTACAATGAGCAGTTCTTC
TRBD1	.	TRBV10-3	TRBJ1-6	CAIGRDREGSPLHF	TGTGCCATCGGCCGGGACAGGGAGGGATCACCCCTCCACTTT
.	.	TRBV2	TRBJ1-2	CASKKTGSDYGYTF	TGTGCCAGCAAGAAGACAGGTAGCGACTATGGCTACACCTTC